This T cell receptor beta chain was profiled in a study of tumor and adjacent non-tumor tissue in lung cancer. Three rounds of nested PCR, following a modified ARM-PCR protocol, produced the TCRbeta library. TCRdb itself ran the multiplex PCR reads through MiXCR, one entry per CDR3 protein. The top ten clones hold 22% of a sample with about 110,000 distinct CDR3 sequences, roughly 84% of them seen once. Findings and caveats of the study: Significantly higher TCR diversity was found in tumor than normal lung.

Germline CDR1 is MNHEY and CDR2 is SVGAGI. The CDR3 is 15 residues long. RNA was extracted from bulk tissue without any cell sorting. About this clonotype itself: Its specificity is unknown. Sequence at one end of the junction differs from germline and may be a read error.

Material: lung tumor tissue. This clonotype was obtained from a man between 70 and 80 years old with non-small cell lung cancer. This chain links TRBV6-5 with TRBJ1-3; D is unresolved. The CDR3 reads CASKRLGGSGNTIHF. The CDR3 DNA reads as TGTGCCAGCAAGCGCTTGGGAGGCTCTGGAAACACCATACATTTT.